This TCR beta chain was retrieved from a study of T cells after yellow fever vaccination. Study-wide background: Preparation of fractions with low cell numbers was performed using SMART-Seq v4 Ultra Low Input.

Notes on this clonotype: No antigen is known for it.

CDR1 and CDR2 (germline): SGHRS, YFSETQ. Losses at the gene ends were 4 bases for V and 13 bases for J; bases not matched to a gene: 13. The CDR3 extends over 13 amino acids. 5'RACE template switching produced TCR cDNA carrying a universal primer site and UMIs. TCRdb fed the 5' RACE reads into MiXCR, producing one record per CDR3 protein. The sample contains some 260,000 distinct CDR3 sequences, around 4.9% of which appear only once. Notes on the study in general: Bulk-population clonotypes that are abundant could appear as contaminants in FACS-sorted repertoires.

This receptor was identified in a man in his late teens or twenties who received the YFV17D yellow fever vaccine. The sequencing here drew on CD4+ T cells sorted from PBMCs, taken on the day of the yellow fever booster vaccination. V usage is TRBV5-1 and J usage is TRBJ1-2; 7 nucleotides line up with TRBD1. CDR3 region: CASSPRDSLLRTF. In DNA form, the CDR3 reads TGCGCCAGCAGCCCCCGGGACAGCCTATTACGCACCTTC. Using reference TRBV5-1 and TRBJ1-2 for the parts outside the CDR3, the full variable domain is KAGVTQTPRYLIKTRGQQVTLSCSPISGHRSVSWYQQTPGQGLQFLFEYFSETQRNKGNFPGRFSGRQFSNSRSEMNVSTLELGDSALYLCASSPRDSLLRTFGSGTRLTVV.